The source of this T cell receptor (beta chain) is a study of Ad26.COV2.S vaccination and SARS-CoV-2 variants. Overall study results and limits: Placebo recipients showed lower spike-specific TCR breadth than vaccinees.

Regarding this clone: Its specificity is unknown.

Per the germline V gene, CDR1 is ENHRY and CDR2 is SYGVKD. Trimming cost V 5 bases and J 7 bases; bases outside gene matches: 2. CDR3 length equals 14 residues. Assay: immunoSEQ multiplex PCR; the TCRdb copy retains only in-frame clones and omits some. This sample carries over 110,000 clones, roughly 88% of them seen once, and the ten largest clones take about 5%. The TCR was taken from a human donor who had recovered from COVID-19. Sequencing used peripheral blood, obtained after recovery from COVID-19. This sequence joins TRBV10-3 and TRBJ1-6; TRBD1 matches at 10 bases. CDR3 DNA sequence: TGTGCCATCAGTCGGACAGGGGGAAATTCACCCCTCCACTTT. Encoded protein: CAISRTGGNSPLHF.